These 11 T cell receptor beta chains came from one sample sequenced in a study of T cells in Graves' hyperthyroidism and ophthalmopathy. Researchers amplified the TCR beta CDR3 regions from RNA transcripts. The primer set for the first-round RT-PCR of the TCR CDR3 was HTBI. TCRdb used MiXCR to reprocess the multiplex PCR reads, holding one entry per CDR3 protein. Among some 180,000 distinct CDR3 sequences listed, 15% to 20% were seen once. Material for sequencing was blood. Receptor source: a woman between 50 and 59 years old with Graves' hyperthyroidism.

In this sample, this clonotype turned up many times. This rearrangement joins TRBV5-1 to TRBJ2-2, with no clear D. In germline, CDR1 is SGHRS, CDR2 YFSETQ. V was clipped by 0 bases and J by 0 bases, with 0 bases between them. The CDR3 length is 13 residues. CDR3 DNA: TGCGCCAGCAGCTTGGCGAACACCGGGGAGCTGTTTTTT. Translated, it gives CASSLANTGELFF.

There are many counts of this clonotype. The rearrangement joins TRBV6-2 or TRBV6-3 to TRBJ2-7; TRBD2 agrees at 8 bases. V dropped 6 bases and J dropped 1; count of bases not matched to a gene: 11. The CDR3 totals 16 residues. CDR1 is MNHEY and CDR2 is SVGEGT in the germline V gene. CDR3 sequence reads: CASSPLSGAKSYEQYF. The DNA of the CDR3 is TGTGCCAGCAGCCCCCTTAGCGGGGCCAAGTCCTACGAGCAGTACTTC.

V usage is TRBV5-1 and J usage is TRBJ1-4; perhaps TRBD1 as D (5 bases). From germline, CDR1 is SGHRS and CDR2 YFSETQ. The CDR3 loop spans 15 amino acids. V lost 6 bases and J lost 0, with 12 bases in between. The CDR3 sequence is CASKQGTATNEKLFF. Written as DNA, the CDR3 is TGCGCCAGCAAGCAAGGGACGGCAACTAATGAAAAACTGTTTTTT.

The sample holds many counts of this clonotype. The gene calls are TRBV7-6 and TRBJ2-7; D is possibly TRBD1 or TRBD2 (5 bases each). V was pared by 0 bases and J by 3 bases, with 12 bases between. From germline, CDR1 is SGHVS and CDR2 FNYEAQ. The CDR3 consists of 15 residues. The CDR3 sequence is CASSLAQGPSYEQYF. The CDR3 DNA reads TGTGCCAGCAGCTTAGCCCAGGGACCGAGCTACGAGCAGTACTTC.

The sample holds many counts of this clonotype. The chain is built from TRBV28 and TRBJ2-2; D is undetermined. The CDR3 contains 13 residues. Per germline, CDR1 MDHEN and CDR2 SYDVKM. Trimming shortened V by 8 bases and J by 5 bases, and 12 bases separated the two germline ends. The CDR3 region has the DNA TGTGCCAGCGCAACGCTGAGTACCGGGGAGCTGTTTTTT. Its translation: CASATLSTGELFF. The entire variable domain, with the rest obtained from reference TRBV28 and TRBJ2-2, is as follows: DVKVTQSSRYLVKRTGEKVFLECVQDMDHENMFWYRQDPGLGLRLIYFSYDVKMKEKGDIPEGYSVSREKKERFSLILESASTNQTSMYLCASATLSTGELFFGEGSRLTVL.

The chain carries TRBV7-6 and TRBJ2-5, with TRBD2 matching 8 bases. The CDR3 has 12 residues. Germline V lookup: CDR1 SGHVS, CDR2 FNYEAQ. J gave up 13 bases and V 5 bases, and 9 bases lay outside the gene matches. This CDR3 reads CASSPGRGSTYF. In nucleotides, the CDR3 is TGTGCCAGCAGCCCCGGGAGGGGAAGTACGTACTTC.

This clonotype occurred many times. The chain combines TRBV18 with TRBJ2-7; D may be TRBD1 (6 bases). Germline V gene sequence: CDR1 KGHSH, CDR2 LQKENI. With 2 bases removed from V and 9 bases from J, the gap between germline ends came to 14 bases. This CDR3 is built from 13 residues. DNA for the CDR3: TGTGCCAGCTCACCAGGGGGCCACTCCGGGCAGTACTTC. It specifies CASSPGGHSGQYF. The full variable domain, completed using reference TRBV18 and TRBJ2-7, is NAGVMQNPRHLVRRRGQEARLRCSPMKGHSHVYWYRQLPEEGLKFMVYLQKENIIDESGMPKERFSAEFPKEGPSILRIQQVVRGDSAAYFCASSPGGHSGQYFGPGTRLTVT.

Ten or more counts support this clonotype. The CDR3 loop is CASSFSGSGRTEAFF. CDR3 coding DNA: TGTGCCAGCAGCTTTTCCGGTTCAGGGAGGACTGAAGCTTTCTTT. The rearrangement joins TRBV11-2 to TRBJ1-1; tentative D call: TRBD1 (5 bases). CDR3 size: 15 residues. Trimming removed 3 bases from V and 5 bases from J, with 16 bases in between. Looked up from germline, CDR1 is SGHAT and CDR2 is FQNNGV.

This clonotype showed up many times. The chain carries TRBV10-3 and TRBJ2-1; D possibly corresponds to TRBD2 (7 bases). Trimming cost V 2 bases and J 7 bases, with 12 bases left between them. The CDR3 sequence is 14 residues long. Germline CDR1 ENHRY, CDR2 SYGVKD. The CDR3 DNA reads TGTGCCATCAGTGAGGGGGGGGCCGGGAATGAGCAGTTCTTC. Translation: CAISEGGAGNEQFF.

This clonotype showed up many times. This rearrangement joins TRBV6-2 or TRBV6-3 to TRBJ2-1; the D is unclear. Trimming removed 2 bases from V and 7 bases from J, with 12 bases in between. The CDR3 length is 14 residues. Germline V gene data show CDR1 as MNHEY and CDR2 as SVGEGT. CDR3 coding DNA: TGTGCCAGCAGTTACCGTTCTGAGGTGAATGAGCAGTTCTTC. It codes for CASSYRSEVNEQFF.

This clonotype was seen repeatedly, ten times or more. This sequence joins TRBV18 and TRBJ1-2; D is undetermined. This CDR3 spans 13 amino acids. Germline V lookup: CDR1 KGHSH, CDR2 LQKENI. Trimming pared 5 bases from V and 2 bases from J, leaving 9 bases between. CDR3 nucleotide sequence: TGTGCCAGCTCAGATGGCAGCAACTATGGCTACACCTTC. It codes for CASSDGSNYGYTF.